Sequencing of this T cell receptor beta chain was carried out in a study of PD-1 blockade in classical Hodgkin lymphoma. Study results and caveats: Lower baseline TCR diversity was reported for newly diagnosed patients than for healthy donors.

V lost 7 bases to trimming and J lost 0 bases; unmatched junction nucleotides: 5. The CDR3 has 14 amino acids. Looked up from germline, CDR1 is MDHEN and CDR2 is SYDVKM. A remark on this clone: Its cognate antigen is unknown.

In every patient, relapse followed autologous stem cell transplantation, while exposure to brentuximab vedotin differed. From thawed PBMCs, CD8+ T cells were isolated by magnetic negative selection. Clones were sequenced by immunoSEQ multiplex PCR, and TCRdb holds only the in-frame ones, with some missing. The table lists more than 10,000 clones, roughly 84% of them singletons. The chain links TRBV28 to TRBJ1-1, with TRBD1 matching over 7 bases. The specimen comprised CD8+ T cells from blood, sampled at baseline. The TCR sequence derives from a human donor with classical Hodgkin lymphoma. The CDR3 nucleotides read TGTGCCAGCAACCCTCAGGGGGTGAACACTGAAGCTTTCTTT. Its translation is CASNPQGVNTEAFF.